The 21 T cell receptor beta chains below were found in one sample sequenced in a study of identical twins. MiXCR, applied by TCRdb to the 5' RACE reads, yields one record per CDR3 protein. The sample yields around 340,000 distinct CDR3 sequences, 9% to 15% seen once. This sample was shared with a second study, whose subject was yellow fever vaccine responses in identical twins.

Material: CD8+ T cells sorted from blood. The receptors originated from a woman younger than 35 in good health.

The chain uses TRBV12-3 or TRBV12-4 and TRBJ2-2; a weak D match, TRBD1 (5 bases). The CDR3 is 14 residues long. The V and J ends lost 2 bases and 7 bases respectively, with 11 bases between them. CDR3 loop: CASSLPARDGELFF. The CDR3 coding sequence is TGTGCCAGCAGTTTACCCGCCAGGGACGGGGAGCTGTTTTTT.

The gene calls are TRBV5-6 and TRBJ1-2; 8 bases align to TRBD1. Germline lookup yields CDR1 SGHDT and CDR2 YYEEEE. The junction had 8 bases not matched to a gene; V was cut back by 4 bases and J by 3 bases. CDR3 length: 15 amino acids. The chain's CDR3 is CASSGPDRVDYGYTF. CDR3 DNA sequence: TGTGCCAGCAGCGGGCCGGACAGGGTTGACTATGGCTACACCTTC.

The CDR3 DNA is TGCGCCAGCAGCCAAGATGAAGCTAGCATAGGCACAGATACGCAGTATTTT. It codes for CASSQDEASIGTDTQYF. This chain connects TRBV4-1 to TRBJ2-3, with a tentative D call TRBD2 (5 bases). The germline gives CDR1 MGHRA, CDR2 YSYEKL. V was cut by 0 bases and J by 1 base, with 14 bases left in between. CDR3 length equals 17 residues.

This clonotype was observed a few times. The chain recombines TRBV7-2 with TRBJ2-3; D not certain. Looked up from germline, CDR1 is SGHTA and CDR2 is FQGNSA. There are 16 residues in the CDR3. V lost 1 base and J lost 1, with 12 bases in between. The CDR3: CASSLVPLRRTDTQYF. For the CDR3, the DNA is TGTGCCAGCAGCTTAGTACCCCTAAGGCGCACAGATACGCAGTATTTT. Combining the CDR3 with reference TRBV7-2 and TRBJ2-3 gives the whole variable domain GAGVSQSPSNKVTEKGKDVELRCDPISGHTALYWYRQSLGQGLEFLIYFQGNSAPDKSGLPSDRFSAERTGGSVSTLTIQRTQQEDSAVYLCASSLVPLRRTDTQYFGPGTRLTVL.

The table lists this clonotype with many counts. The rearrangement joins TRBV27 to TRBJ2-7; the D gene is possibly TRBD2 (6 bases). The CDR3 runs to 13 residues. The germline V gene encodes CDR1 MNHEY and CDR2 SMNVEV (reference sequence). Trimming removed 6 bases from V and 7 bases from J, with 16 bases in between. Here the CDR3 DNA reads TGTGCCAGCAGCCAGGGAGGTACGGGGGAGCAGTACTTC. Translating it yields CASSQGGTGEQYF.

This clonotype was picked up a small number of times. The chain combines TRBV9 with TRBJ2-3; TRBD2 aligns across 10 bases. The germline V gene encodes CDR1 SGDLS and CDR2 YYNGEE. The trim removed 2 bases at V and 0 bases at J, leaving 6 bases unmatched. The CDR3 covers 17 residues. This CDR3 reads CASSVLAGETSTDTQYF. In DNA, the CDR3 is TGTGCCAGCAGCGTTCTAGCGGGAGAGACTAGCACAGATACGCAGTATTTT. Full variable domain (missing parts from reference TRBV9 and TRBJ2-3): DSGVTQTPKHLITATGQRVTLRCSPRSGDLSVYWYQQSLDQGLQFLIQYYNGEERAKGNILERFSAQQFPDLHSELNLSSLELGDSALYFCASSVLAGETSTDTQYFGPGTRLTVL.

The table lists this clonotype with a few counts. The CDR3: CSVEWGVGNEQFF. The CDR3 DNA is TGCAGCGTTGAGTGGGGTGTGGGTAATGAGCAGTTCTTC. V and J are TRBV29-1 and TRBJ2-1; D unresolved. The germline CDR1 and CDR2 sequences are SQVTM and ANQGSEA. The CDR3 is made up of 13 amino acids. The V gene lost 3 bases and the J gene lost 7 bases, with 13 bases spanning the gap.

This clonotype was counted only a few times. This chain joins TRBV2 and TRBJ1-3, with a weak D call TRBD1 (5 bases). This CDR3 has 15 residues. The germline V gene has CDR1 SNHLY and CDR2 FYNNEI. Deletions cut 2 bases from V and 6 bases from J, with 14 bases between. CDR3 nucleotides: TGTGCCAGCAGTGAATATAAGGGTGGGACAAACACCATATATTTT. Protein product: CASSEYKGGTNTIYF.

Many counts were recorded for this clonotype. This rearrangement joins TRBV28 to TRBJ1-1; D is unclear. This CDR3 region has 13 residues. Germline V lookup: CDR1 MDHEN, CDR2 SYDVKM. The V gene lost 3 bases and the J gene lost 2 bases, with 7 bases spanning the gap. CDR3: CASSFDTNTEAFF. In DNA, the CDR3 is TGTGCCAGCAGTTTTGACACCAACACTGAAGCTTTCTTT.

The chain links TRBV7-8 to TRBJ2-5; D not resolved. Deletions cut 6 bases from V and 5 bases from J, with 13 bases between. The CDR3 spans 13 residues. Germline CDR1 reads SGHVS; CDR2 reads FQNEAQ. The CDR3: CASSRMAVETQYF. The CDR3 nucleotides read TGTGCCAGCAGTCGGATGGCCGTGGAGACCCAGTACTTC.

The rearrangement links TRBV7-8 to TRBJ2-7; 7 nucleotides match TRBD2. Germline V gene lookup returns CDR1 SGHVS and CDR2 FQNEAQ. Germline trimming cut 1 base from V and 0 bases from J; bases unmatched to any gene: 9. CDR3 length: 17 residues. The CDR3 here is CASSLEEGGTSSYEQYF. Written as DNA, the CDR3 is TGTGCCAGCAGCTTAGAGGAGGGAGGGACCAGCTCCTACGAGCAGTACTTC.

This clonotype has just a few counts. This chain links TRBV3-1 with TRBJ2-7; 10 bases are a match to TRBD2. From germline, CDR1 is LGHDT and CDR2 YNNKEL (reference sequence). The J segment lost 5 bases and the V segment lost 5 bases, leaving 9 bases of the junction unmatched. The CDR3 sequence is 15 residues long. The CDR3 region is CASSYIAGGNHEQYF. CDR3 DNA sequence: TGTGCCAGCAGCTACATAGCGGGAGGTAACCACGAGCAGTACTTC.

This clonotype was counted a few times. This chain joins TRBV29-1 and TRBJ2-1; D not resolved. This CDR3 has 13 residues. Germline CDR1 is SQVTM and CDR2 is ANQGSEA. V lost 4 bases to trimming and J lost 3 bases, with 10 bases between them. The CDR3 region is CSVGAVNYNEQFF. CDR3 bases: TGCAGCGTTGGGGCGGTCAACTACAATGAGCAGTTCTTC.

This clonotype was observed a handful of times. Here the CDR3 reads CASSFERGYYEQYF. The CDR3, as DNA: TGTGCCAGCAGTTTTGAGAGAGGGTACTACGAGCAGTACTTC. This sequence joins TRBV12-3 or TRBV12-4 and TRBJ2-7, with D perhaps matching TRBD2 (5 bases). This CDR3 has 14 amino acids. With 3 bases removed from V and 3 bases from J, the gap between germline ends came to 12 bases.

This clonotype was counted only a few times. The V call is TRBV5-5, the J call TRBJ1-2, with 7 bases lining up with TRBD1. The CDR3 covers 15 residues. With V trimmed by 4 bases and J by 3 bases, 9 bases remained unmatched. Germline V CDR1 and CDR2: SGHKS, YYEKEE (reference sequence). CDR3 in DNA: TGTGCCAGCAGCATCTCCGGGACAGACTACTATGGCTACACCTTC. It encodes CASSISGTDYYGYTF.

The chain employs TRBV27 and TRBJ2-7; 7 nucleotides agree with TRBD2. The CDR3 covers 15 residues. Germline V gene data show CDR1 as MNHEY and CDR2 as SMNVEV (reference sequence). V lost 4 bases, J lost 1 base, and 7 bases stayed unmatched. CDR3 region: CASSSGRGLSYEQYF. CDR3 DNA: TGTGCCAGCAGTTCTGGGAGGGGCCTGTCCTACGAGCAGTACTTC.

V and J are TRBV7-6 and TRBJ1-1; 7 nucleotides align to TRBD1. The CDR3 consists of 19 residues. V shed 3 bases, J shed 0 bases, and the junction held 16 bases outside the gene matches. Germline-derived CDR1 and CDR2 are SGHVS and FNYEAQ. The CDR3 sequence is CASSFRPGTALYLNTEAFF. The CDR3 nucleotides read TGTGCCAGCAGCTTTAGACCCGGGACAGCTTTATACTTGAACACTGAAGCTTTCTTT.

This clonotype was counted only a few times. The chain links TRBV12-3 or TRBV12-4 to TRBJ1-1; D unclear. V was cut by 4 bases and J by 1 base, with 13 bases left in between. This CDR3 comprises 15 residues. The CDR3 DNA sequence: TGTGCCAGCAGTTATGGGAACAGCGAGAACACTGAAGCTTTCTTT. Amino acid sequence: CASSYGNSENTEAFF.

This clonotype has a count of ten or more. This chain connects TRBV4-1 to TRBJ1-1; 7 bases match TRBD1. V dropped 4 bases and J dropped 4; count of bases not matched to a gene: 12. The CDR3 extends over 16 amino acids. Germline loops: CDR1 MGHRA, CDR2 YSYEKL. The CDR3 DNA sequence: TGCGCCAGCAGCCTTTATGAAGAGGGGGCCAGCACTGAAGCTTTCTTT. Its protein product is CASSLYEEGASTEAFF.

A few counts support this clonotype. The chain uses TRBV7-8 and TRBJ2-7; 9 bases line up with TRBD1. V was pared by 4 bases and J by 5 bases, with 12 bases of the junction left unmatched. The CDR3 extends over 16 amino acids. Germline loops: CDR1 SGHVS, CDR2 FQNEAQ. CDR3 sequence reads: CASSSAGTGFIDEQYF. In DNA, the CDR3 is TGTGCCAGCAGCTCCGCCGGGACAGGGTTTATCGACGAGCAGTACTTC.

This clonotype has only a few counts. This chain links TRBV9 with TRBJ1-2; no clear D. Trimming cost V 4 bases and J 8 bases, with 15 bases left between them. From germline, CDR1 is SGDLS and CDR2 YYNGEE. The CDR3 is made up of 13 amino acids. The CDR3, as DNA: TGTGCCAGCAGCTCAGAGGAAGTTCGGGGCTACACCTTC. It is translated as CASSSEEVRGYTF.